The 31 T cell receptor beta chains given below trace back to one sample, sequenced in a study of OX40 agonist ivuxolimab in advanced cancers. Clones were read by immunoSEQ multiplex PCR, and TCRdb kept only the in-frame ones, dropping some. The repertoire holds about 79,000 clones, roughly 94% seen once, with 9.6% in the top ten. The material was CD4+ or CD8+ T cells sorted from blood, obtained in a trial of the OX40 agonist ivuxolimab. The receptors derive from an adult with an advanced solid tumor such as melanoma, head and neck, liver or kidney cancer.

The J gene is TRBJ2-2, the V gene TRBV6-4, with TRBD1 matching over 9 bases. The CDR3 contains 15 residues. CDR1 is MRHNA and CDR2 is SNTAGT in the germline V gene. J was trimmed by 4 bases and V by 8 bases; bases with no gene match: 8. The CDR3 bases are TGTGCCAGCCGCGGACAGGGGCGGGGCACCGGGGAGCTGTTTTTT. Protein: CASRGQGRGTGELFF.

This chain's CDR3 is CASSQTSGSYEQFF. The CDR3 nucleotides read TGTGCCAGCAGCCAAACTAGCGGGAGCTATGAGCAGTTCTTC. The rearrangement uses TRBV14 and TRBJ2-1, with 11 bases lining up with TRBD2. CDR1 is SGHDN and CDR2 is FVKESK in the germline V gene. The CDR3 consists of 14 residues. Trimming removed 2 bases from V and 8 bases from J; junction bases left unmatched: 2.

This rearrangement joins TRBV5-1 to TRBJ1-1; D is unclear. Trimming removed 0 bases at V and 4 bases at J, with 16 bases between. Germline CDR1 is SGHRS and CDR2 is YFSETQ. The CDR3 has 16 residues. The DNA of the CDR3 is TGCGCCAGCAGCTTGGAGTTTCGGGATTGGAGCACTGAAGCTTTCTTT. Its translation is CASSLEFRDWSTEAFF.

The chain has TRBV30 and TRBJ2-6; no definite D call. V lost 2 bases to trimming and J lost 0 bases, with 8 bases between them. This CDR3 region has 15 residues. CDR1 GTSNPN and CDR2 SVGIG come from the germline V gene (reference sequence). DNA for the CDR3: TGTGCCTGGAGTCCGCCAGACTCTGGGGCCAACGTCCTGACTTTC. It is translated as CAWSPPDSGANVLTF. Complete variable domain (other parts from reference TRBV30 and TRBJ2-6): SQTIHQWPATLVQPVGSPLSLECTVEGTSNPNLYWYRQAAGRGLQLLFYSVGIGQISSEVPQNLSASRPQDRQFILSSKKLLLSDSGFYLCAWSPPDSGANVLTFGAGSRLTVL.

DNA of the CDR3: TGTGCCTGGAGTGCGGGGGGCTCCTACGAGCAGTACTTC. Translation gives CAWSAGGSYEQYF. The chain employs TRBV30 and TRBJ2-7; 7 bases align to TRBD2. J was trimmed by 0 bases and V by 1 base; bases with no gene match: 0. Germline CDR1 is GTSNPN and CDR2 is SVGIG (reference sequence). The CDR3 is 13 residues long.

The DNA for the CDR3 is TGTGCCAGCAGCCCAGACGGGGGGCCGGATGAGCAGTTCTTC. Translated: CASSPDGGPDEQFF. The chain uses TRBV9 and TRBJ2-1, with TRBD2 as a possible D gene (7 bases). V lost 4 bases and J 8 bases, leaving 16 bases between the germline ends. Germline V lookup: CDR1 SGDLS, CDR2 YYNGEE. There are 14 residues in the CDR3.

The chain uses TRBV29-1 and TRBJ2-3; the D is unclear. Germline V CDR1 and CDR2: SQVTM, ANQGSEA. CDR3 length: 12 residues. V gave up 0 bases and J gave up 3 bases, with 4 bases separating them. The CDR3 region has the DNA TGCAGCGTTGAAGACTTTACAGATACGCAGTATTTT. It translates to CSVEDFTDTQYF.

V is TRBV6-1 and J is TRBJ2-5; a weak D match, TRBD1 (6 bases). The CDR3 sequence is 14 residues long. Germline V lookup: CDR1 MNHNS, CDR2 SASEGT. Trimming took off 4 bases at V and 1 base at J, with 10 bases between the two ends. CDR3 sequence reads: CASSGRDTQETQYF. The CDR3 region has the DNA TGTGCCAGCAGTGGTAGGGACACCCAAGAGACCCAGTACTTC.

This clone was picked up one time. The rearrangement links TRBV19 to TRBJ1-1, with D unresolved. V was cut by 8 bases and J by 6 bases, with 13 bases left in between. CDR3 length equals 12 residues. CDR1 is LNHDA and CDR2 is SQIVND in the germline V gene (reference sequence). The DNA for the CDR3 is TGTGCCAGTGGGGTCCCAGGCGCTGAAGCTTTCTTT. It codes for CASGVPGAEAFF.

CDR3 residues: CASSDQGVNTGELFF. DNA for the CDR3: TGCGCCAGCAGTGACCAGGGGGTGAACACCGGGGAGCTGTTTTTT. This rearrangement joins TRBV10-1 to TRBJ2-2; 7 bases are a match to TRBD1. Per germline, CDR1 WNHNN and CDR2 SYGVQD (reference sequence). With 3 bases clipped from V and 1 base from J, the junction kept 2 bases outside the gene matches. The length of the CDR3 is 15 residues.

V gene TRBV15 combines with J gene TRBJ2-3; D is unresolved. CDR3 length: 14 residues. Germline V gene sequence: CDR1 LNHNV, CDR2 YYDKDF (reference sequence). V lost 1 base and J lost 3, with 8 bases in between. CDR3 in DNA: TGTGCCACCAGCAGAGGCGGCGAGACAGATACGCAGTATTTT. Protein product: CATSRGGETDTQYF.

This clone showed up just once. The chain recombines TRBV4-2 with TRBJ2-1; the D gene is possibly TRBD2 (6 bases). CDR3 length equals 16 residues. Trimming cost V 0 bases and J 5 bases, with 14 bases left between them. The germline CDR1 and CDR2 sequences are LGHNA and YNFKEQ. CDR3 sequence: CASSQESGTVDNEQFF. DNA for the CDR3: TGTGCCAGCAGCCAAGAATCCGGGACTGTAGACAATGAGCAGTTCTTC.

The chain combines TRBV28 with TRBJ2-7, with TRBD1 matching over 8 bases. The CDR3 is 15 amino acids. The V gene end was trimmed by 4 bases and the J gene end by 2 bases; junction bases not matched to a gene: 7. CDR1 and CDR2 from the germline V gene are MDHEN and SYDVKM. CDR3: CASSSTNRGTYEQYF. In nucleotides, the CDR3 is TGTGCCAGCAGTTCCACTAACAGGGGGACCTACGAGCAGTACTTC.

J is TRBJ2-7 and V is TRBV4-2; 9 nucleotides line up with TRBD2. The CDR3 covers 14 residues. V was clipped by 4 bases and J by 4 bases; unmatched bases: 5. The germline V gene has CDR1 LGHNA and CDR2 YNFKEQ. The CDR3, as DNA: TGTGCCAGCAGCCCCGGGACTAGCTTTTACGAGCAGTACTTC. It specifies CASSPGTSFYEQYF.

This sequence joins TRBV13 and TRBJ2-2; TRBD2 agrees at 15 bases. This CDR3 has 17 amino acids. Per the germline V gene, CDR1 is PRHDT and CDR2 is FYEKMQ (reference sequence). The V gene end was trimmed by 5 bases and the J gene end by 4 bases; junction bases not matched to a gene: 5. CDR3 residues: CASSLGLAGGSTGELFF. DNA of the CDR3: TGTGCCAGCAGCCTGGGACTAGCGGGAGGTTCCACCGGGGAGCTGTTTTTT.

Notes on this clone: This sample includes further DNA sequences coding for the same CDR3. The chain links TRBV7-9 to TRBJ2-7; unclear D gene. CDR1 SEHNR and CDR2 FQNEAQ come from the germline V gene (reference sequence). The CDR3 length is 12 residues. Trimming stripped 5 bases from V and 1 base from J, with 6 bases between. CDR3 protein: CASSLSSYEQYF. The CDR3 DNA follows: TGTGCCAGCAGCCTCAGTTCCTACGAGCAGTACTTC.

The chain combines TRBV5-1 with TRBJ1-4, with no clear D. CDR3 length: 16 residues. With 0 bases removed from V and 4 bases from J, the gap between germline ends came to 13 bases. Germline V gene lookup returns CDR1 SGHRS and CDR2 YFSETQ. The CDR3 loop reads CASSLAWWGGNEKLFF. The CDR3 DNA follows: TGCGCCAGCAGCTTGGCCTGGTGGGGAGGTAATGAAAAACTGTTTTTT.

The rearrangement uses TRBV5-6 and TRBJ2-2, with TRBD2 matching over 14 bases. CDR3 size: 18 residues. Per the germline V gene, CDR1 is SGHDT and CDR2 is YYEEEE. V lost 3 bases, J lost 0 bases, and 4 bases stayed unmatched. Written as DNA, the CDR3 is TGTGCCAGCAGCTGGGGACTAGCGGGAGACCCGAACACCGGGGAGCTGTTTTTT. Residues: CASSWGLAGDPNTGELFF.

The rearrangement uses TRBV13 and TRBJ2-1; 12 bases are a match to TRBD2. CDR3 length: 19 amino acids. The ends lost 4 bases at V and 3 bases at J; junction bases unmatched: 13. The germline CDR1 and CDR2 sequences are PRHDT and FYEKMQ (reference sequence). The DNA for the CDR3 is TGTGCCAGCAGCTCTACACACCTCAGGACTAGCGGGAACTACAATGAGCAGTTCTTC. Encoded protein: CASSSTHLRTSGNYNEQFF.

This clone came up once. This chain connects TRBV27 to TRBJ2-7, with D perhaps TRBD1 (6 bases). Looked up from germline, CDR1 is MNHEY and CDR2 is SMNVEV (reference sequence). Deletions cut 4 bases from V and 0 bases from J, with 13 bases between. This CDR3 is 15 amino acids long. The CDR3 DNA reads TGTGCCAGCAGTTGGGGCAGGGGAAGCTCCTACGAGCAGTACTTC. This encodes CASSWGRGSSYEQYF.

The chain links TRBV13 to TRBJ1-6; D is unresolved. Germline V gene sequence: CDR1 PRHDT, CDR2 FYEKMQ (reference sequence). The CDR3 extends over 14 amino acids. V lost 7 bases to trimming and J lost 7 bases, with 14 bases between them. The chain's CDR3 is CASNTPGSNSPLHF. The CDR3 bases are TGTGCCAGCAATACCCCTGGGTCCAATTCACCCCTCCACTTT.

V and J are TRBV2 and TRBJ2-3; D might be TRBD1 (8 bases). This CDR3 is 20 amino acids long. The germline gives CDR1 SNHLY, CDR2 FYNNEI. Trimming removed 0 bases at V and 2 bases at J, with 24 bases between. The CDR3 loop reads CASSEALRGVGTGHTDTQYF. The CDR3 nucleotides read TGTGCCAGCAGTGAAGCGCTTCGGGGGGTGGGGACAGGCCACACAGATACGCAGTATTTT. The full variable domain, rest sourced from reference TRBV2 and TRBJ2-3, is EPEVTQTPSHQVTQMGQEVILRCVPISNHLYFYWYRQILGQKVEFLVSFYNNEISEKSEIFDDQFSVERPDGSNFTLKIRSTKLEDSAMYFCASSEALRGVGTGHTDTQYFGPGTRLTVL.

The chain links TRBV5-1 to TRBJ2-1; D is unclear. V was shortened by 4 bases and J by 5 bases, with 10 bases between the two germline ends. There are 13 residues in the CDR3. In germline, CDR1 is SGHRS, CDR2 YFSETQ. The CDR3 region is CASSMADHNEQFF. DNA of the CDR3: TGCGCCAGCAGCATGGCGGACCACAATGAGCAGTTCTTC.

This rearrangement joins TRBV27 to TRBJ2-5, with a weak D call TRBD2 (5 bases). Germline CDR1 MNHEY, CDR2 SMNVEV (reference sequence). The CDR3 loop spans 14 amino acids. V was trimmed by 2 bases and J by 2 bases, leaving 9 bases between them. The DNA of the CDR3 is TGTGCCAGCAGTTTAATCGGGGAACAAGAGACCCAGTACTTC. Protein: CASSLIGEQETQYF.

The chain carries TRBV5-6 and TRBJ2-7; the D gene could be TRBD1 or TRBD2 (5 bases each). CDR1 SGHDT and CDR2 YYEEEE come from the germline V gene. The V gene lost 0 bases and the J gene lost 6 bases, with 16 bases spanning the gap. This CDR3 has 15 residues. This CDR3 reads CASSLVRSAGSEQYF. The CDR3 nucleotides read TGTGCCAGCAGCTTGGTCCGGTCGGCAGGGAGCGAGCAGTACTTC.

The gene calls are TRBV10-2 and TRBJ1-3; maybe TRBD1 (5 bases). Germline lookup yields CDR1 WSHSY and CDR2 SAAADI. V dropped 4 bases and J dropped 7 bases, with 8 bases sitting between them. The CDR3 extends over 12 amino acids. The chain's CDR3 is CASSGGANTIYF. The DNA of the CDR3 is TGCGCCAGCAGTGGAGGGGCGAACACCATATATTTT.

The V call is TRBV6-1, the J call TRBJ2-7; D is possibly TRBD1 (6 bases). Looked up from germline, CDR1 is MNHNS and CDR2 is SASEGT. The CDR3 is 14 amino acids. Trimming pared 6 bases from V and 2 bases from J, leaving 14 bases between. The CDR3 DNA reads TGTGCCAGCAGAGATGAGAGGGGGACCTACGAGCAGTACTTC. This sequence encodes CASRDERGTYEQYF.

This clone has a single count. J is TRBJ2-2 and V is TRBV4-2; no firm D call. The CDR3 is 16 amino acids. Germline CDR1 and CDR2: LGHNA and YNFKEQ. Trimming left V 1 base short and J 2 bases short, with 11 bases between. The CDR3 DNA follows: TGTGCCAGCAGCCAAGGCGGCCCTTTTAACACCGGGGAGCTGTTTTTT. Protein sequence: CASSQGGPFNTGELFF.

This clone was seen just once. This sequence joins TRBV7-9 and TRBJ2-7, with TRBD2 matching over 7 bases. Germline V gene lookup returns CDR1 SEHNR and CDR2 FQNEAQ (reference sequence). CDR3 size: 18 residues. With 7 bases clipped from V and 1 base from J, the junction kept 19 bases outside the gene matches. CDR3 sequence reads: CASTREDQAPSGSYEQYF. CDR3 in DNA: TGTGCCAGCACCCGCGAAGATCAAGCGCCTAGCGGTTCCTACGAGCAGTACTTC.

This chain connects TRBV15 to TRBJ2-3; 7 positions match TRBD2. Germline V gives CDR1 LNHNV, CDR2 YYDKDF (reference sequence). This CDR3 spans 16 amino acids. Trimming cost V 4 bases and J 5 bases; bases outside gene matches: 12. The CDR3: CATSMPEGGARDTQYF. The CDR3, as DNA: TGTGCCACCAGCATGCCGGAGGGAGGGGCCAGAGATACGCAGTATTTT.

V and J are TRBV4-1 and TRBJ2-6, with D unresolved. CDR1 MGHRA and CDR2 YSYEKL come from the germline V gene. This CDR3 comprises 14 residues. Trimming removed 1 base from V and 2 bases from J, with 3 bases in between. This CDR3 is CASSQGAGANVLTF. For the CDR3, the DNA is TGCGCCAGCAGCCAAGGGGCTGGGGCCAACGTCCTGACTTTC.